This TCR beta chain was obtained from a study of cytomegalovirus exposure and HLA in healthy donors. Everyone who donated was a healthy bone marrow donor. As for this clone: Its antigen remains unidentified.

The CDR3 covers 15 residues. The germline V gene encodes CDR1 SGHTA and CDR2 FQGNSA. V lost 4 bases to trimming and J lost 0 bases, with 12 bases between them. PCR used 60 Vbeta primers and 13 Jbeta primers. TCRdb's copy holds only in-frame clones and misses some; the assay was immunoSEQ multiplex PCR. The table shows fewer than 40,000 clones, with about four fifths occurring only once. Study-level findings and limits: In a later analysis, most CMV-associated TCR beta chains appeared HLA-restricted. For most TCR beta V segments, an earlier analysis put the productive rate at about 87% or about 30% of the time. A likely sequencing artifact accounted for one observed cluster of highly shared sequence variants.

Sequencing was carried out using PBMCs. The sequence was collected from a woman in her forties in good health and CMV-seronegative. The V and J genes are TRBV7-2 and TRBJ1-1, with a possible D match to TRBD1 (5 bases). Written as DNA, the CDR3 is TGTGCCAGCAGCTCAGATGCAGGGATGAACACTGAAGCTTTCTTT. Translation gives CASSSDAGMNTEAFF.